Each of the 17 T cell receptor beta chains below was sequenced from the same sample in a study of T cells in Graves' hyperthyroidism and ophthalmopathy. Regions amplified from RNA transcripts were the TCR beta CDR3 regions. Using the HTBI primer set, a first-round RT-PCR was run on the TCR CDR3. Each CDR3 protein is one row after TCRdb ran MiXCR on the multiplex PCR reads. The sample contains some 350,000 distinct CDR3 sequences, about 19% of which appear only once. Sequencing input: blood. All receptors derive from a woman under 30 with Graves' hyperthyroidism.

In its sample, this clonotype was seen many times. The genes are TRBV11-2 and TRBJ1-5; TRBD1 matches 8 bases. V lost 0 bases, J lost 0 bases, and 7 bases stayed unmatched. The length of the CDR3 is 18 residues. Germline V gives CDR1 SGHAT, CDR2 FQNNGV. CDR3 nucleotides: TGTGCCAGCAGCTTAGAGTATGGACAGGGATATAGCAATCAGCCCCAGCATTTT. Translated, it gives CASSLEYGQGYSNQPQHF.

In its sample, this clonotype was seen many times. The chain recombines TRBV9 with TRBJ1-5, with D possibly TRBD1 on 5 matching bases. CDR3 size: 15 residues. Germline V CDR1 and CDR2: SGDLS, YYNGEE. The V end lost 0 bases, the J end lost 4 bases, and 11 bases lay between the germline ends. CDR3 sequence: CASSVGGAVNQPQHF. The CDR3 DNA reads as TGTGCCAGCAGCGTAGGCGGGGCGGTTAATCAGCCCCAGCATTTT. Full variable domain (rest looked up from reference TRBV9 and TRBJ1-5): DSGVTQTPKHLITATGQRVTLRCSPRSGDLSVYWYQQSLDQGLQFLIQYYNGEERAKGNILERFSAQQFPDLHSELNLSSLELGDSALYFCASSVGGAVNQPQHFGDGTRLSIL.

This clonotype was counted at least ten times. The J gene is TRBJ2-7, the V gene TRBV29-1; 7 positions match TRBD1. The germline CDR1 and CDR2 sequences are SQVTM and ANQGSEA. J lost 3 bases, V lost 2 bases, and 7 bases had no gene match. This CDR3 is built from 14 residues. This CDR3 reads CSVELTGARYEQYF. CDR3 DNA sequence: TGCAGCGTTGAACTAACAGGGGCACGCTACGAGCAGTACTTC.

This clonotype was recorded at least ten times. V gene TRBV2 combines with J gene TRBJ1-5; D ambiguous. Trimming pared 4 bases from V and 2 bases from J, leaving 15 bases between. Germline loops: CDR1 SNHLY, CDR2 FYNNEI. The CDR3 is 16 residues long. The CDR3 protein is CASSGRRHRGNQPQHF. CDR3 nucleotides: TGTGCCAGCAGTGGAAGGAGACATAGGGGCAATCAGCCCCAGCATTTT.

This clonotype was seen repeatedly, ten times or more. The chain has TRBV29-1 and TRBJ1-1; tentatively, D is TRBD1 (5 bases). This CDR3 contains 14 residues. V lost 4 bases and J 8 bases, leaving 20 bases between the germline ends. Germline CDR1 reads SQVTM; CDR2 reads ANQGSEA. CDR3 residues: CSVVSWEIGHEAFF. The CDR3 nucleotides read TGCAGCGTTGTGTCCTGGGAAATAGGACACGAAGCTTTCTTT.

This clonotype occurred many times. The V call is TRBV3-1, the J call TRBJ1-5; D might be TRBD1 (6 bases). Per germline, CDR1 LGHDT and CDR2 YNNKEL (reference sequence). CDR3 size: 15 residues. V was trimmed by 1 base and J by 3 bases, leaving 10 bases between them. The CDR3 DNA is TGTGCCAGCAGCCAAGGGGGGCAGATCAATCAGCCCCAGCATTTT. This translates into CASSQGGQINQPQHF.

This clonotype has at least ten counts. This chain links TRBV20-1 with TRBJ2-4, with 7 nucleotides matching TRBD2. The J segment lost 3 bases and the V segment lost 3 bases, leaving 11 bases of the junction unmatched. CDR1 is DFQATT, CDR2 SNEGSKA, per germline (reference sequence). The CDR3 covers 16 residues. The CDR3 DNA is TGCAGTGCTAGTAGAGGGCGGAGCGGGGACAAAAACATTCAGTACTTC. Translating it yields CSASRGRSGDKNIQYF.

CDR3 sequence (DNA): TGTGCCTGGAGTGTGGGCCAGTGGGAGTTGGAGACCCAGTACTTC. Translating it yields CAWSVGQWELETQYF. The chain employs TRBV30 and TRBJ2-5, with D tentatively TRBD2 (5 bases). The CDR3 extends over 15 amino acids. Trimming removed 0 bases at V and 5 bases at J, with 16 bases between. From germline, CDR1 is GTSNPN and CDR2 SVGIG (reference sequence).

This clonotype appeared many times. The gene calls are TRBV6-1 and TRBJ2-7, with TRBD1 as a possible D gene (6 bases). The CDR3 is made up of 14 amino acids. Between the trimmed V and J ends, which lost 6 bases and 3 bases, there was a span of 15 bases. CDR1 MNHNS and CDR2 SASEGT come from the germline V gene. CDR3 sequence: CASSWQGKGYEQYF. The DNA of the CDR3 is TGTGCCAGCAGCTGGCAGGGGAAGGGCTACGAGCAGTACTTC.

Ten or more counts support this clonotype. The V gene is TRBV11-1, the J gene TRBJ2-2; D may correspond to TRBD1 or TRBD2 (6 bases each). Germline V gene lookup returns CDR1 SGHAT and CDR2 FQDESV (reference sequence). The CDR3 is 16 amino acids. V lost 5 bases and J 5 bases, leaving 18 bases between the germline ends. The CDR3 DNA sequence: TGTGCCAGCAGCCCTTGGACAGCACGGGGGACCGGGGAGCTGTTTTTT. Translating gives CASSPWTARGTGELFF.

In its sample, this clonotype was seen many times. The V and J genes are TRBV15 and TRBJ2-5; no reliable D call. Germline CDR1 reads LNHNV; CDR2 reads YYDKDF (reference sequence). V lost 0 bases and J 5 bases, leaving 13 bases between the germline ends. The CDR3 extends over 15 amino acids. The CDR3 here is CATSRDPSTAETQYF. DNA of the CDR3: TGTGCCACCAGCAGAGATCCCAGCACAGCGGAGACCCAGTACTTC.

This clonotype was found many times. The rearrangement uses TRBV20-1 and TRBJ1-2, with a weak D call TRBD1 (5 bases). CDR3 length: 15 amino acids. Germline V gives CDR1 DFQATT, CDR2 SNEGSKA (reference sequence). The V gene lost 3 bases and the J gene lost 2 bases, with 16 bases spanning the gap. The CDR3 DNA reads TGCAGTGCTAGGAACGGGATATGGGACAACTATGGCTACACCTTC. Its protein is CSARNGIWDNYGYTF.

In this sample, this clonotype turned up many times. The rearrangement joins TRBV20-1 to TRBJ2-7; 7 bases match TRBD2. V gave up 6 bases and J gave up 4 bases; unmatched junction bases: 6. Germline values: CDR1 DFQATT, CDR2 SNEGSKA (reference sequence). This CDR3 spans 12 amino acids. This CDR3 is CSASPSGYEQYF. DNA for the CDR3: TGCAGTGCAAGTCCTAGCGGATACGAGCAGTACTTC.

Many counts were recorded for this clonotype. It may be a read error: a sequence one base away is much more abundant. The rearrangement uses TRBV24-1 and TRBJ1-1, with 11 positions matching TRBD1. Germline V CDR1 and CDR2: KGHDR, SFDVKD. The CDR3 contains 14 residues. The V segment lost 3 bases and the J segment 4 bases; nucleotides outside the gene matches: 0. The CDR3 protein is CATSDGTGGTEAFF. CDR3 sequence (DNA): TGTGCCACCAGTGATGGGACAGGGGGCACTGAAGCTTTCTTT.

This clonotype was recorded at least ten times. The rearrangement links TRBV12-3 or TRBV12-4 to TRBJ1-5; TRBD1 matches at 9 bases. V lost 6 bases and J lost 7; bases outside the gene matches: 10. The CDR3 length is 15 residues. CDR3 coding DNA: TGTGCCAGCAGCCGCCGGGGGACAGGGCGCCAGCCCCAGCATTTT. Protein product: CASSRRGTGRQPQHF.

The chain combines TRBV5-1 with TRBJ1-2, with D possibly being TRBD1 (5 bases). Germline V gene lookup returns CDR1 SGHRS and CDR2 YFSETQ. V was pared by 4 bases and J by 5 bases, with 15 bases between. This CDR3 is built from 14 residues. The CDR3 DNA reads TGCGCCAGCAGCCTAGGGACGGACCAATATGGCTACACCTTC. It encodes CASSLGTDQYGYTF.

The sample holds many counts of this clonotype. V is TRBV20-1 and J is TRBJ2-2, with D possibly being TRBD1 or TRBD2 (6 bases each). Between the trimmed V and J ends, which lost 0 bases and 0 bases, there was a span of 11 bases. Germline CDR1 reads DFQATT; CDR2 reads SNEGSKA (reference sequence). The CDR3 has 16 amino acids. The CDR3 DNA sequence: TGCAGTGCTAGAGATGTCGGGGGCGCGAACACCGGGGAGCTGTTTTTT. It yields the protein CSARDVGGANTGELFF.